Sequencing of this TCR beta chain was carried out in a study of T cell responses to AZD1222 COVID-19 vaccine. Sequenced by immunoSEQ multiplex PCR; TCRdb stores in-frame clones only, minus some. The sample lists about 180,000 clones; around 88% were seen once. A remark on this clone: Its specificity is not known.

The study's findings and limits: Repertoires were sampled only after the peak T cell response. The donor cohort was predominantly white British with a female majority, and clonal diversity may have been underestimated.

The TCR comes from an adult in good health. This material consisted of peripheral blood, taken on day 0 of AZD1222 vaccination.

The CDR3 here is CASSSYGPDGSGANVLTF. As DNA, the CDR3 is TGTGCCAGCAGCTCGTACGGGCCCGATGGATCTGGGGCCAACGTCCTGACTTTC. The chain joins TRBV7-2 to TRBJ2-6; the D is unclear. There are 18 residues in the CDR3. Germline V gene lookup returns CDR1 SGHTA and CDR2 FQGNSA. V was cut by 4 bases and J by 1 base, with 17 bases left in between.